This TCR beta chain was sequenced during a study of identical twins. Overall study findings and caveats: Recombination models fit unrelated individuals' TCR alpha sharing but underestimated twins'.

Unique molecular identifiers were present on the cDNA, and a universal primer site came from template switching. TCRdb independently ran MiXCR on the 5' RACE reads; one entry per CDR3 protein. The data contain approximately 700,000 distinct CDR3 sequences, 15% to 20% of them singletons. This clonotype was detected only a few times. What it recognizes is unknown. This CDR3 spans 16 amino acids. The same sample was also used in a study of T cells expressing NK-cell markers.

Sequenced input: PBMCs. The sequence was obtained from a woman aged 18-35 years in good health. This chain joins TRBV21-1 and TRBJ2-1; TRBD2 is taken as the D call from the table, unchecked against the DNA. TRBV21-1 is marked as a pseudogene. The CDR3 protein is CASSTPGSGFNNEQFF. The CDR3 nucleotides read TGTGCCAGCAGCACCCCGGGTAGCGGGTTTAATAATGAGCAGTTCTTC.